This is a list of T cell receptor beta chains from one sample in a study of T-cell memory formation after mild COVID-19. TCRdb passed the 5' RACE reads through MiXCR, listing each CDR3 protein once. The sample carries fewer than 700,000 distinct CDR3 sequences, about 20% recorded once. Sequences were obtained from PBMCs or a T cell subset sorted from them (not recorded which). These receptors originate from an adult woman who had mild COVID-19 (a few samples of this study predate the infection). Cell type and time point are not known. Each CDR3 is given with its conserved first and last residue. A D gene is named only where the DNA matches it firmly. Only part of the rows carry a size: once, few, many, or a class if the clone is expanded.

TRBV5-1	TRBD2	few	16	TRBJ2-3	CASSFSGGASTDTQYF	TGCGCCAGCAGTTTCAGCGGGGGGGCTAGCACAGATACGCAGTATTTT
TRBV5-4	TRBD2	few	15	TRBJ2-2	CASSAGGGYTGELFF	TGTGCCAGCAGCGCTGGGGGGGGGTACACCGGGGAGCTGTTTTTT
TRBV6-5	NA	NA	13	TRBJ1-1	CASSYRRHTEAFF	TGTGCCAGCAGTTATCGACGGCACACTGAAGCTTTCTTT
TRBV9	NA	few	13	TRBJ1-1	CASSPARGTEAFF	TGTGCCAGCAGCCCGGCCCGCGGTACTGAAGCTTTCTTT
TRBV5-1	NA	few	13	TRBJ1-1	CASSFRVRTEAFF	TGCGCCAGCAGCTTCAGGGTTCGGACTGAAGCTTTCTTT
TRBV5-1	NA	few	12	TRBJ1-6	CASSTGNSPLHF	TGCGCCAGCAGCACAGGGAATTCACCCCTCCACTTT
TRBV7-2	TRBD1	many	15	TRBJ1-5	CASSFGQGAGQPQHF	TGTGCCAGCAGCTTCGGACAGGGGGCAGGTCAGCCCCAGCATTTT
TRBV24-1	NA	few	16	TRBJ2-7	CATSDPGTRGGHEQYF	TGTGCCACCAGTGACCCCGGGACGCGGGGAGGTCACGAGCAGTACTTC
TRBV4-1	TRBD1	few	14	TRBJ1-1	CASSHLQGGTEAFF	TGCGCCAGCAGCCACCTACAGGGGGGCACTGAAGCTTTCTTT
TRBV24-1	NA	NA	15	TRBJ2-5	CATSSILQDQETQYF	TGTGCCACCAGTTCGATCCTGCAGGATCAAGAGACCCAGTACTTC
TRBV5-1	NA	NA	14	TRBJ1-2	CASSLGASLYGYTF	TGCGCCAGCAGCTTGGGGGCTTCCCTCTATGGCTACACCTTC
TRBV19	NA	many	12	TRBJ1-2	CASSPAGYGYTF	TGTGCCAGTAGTCCCGCTGGCTATGGCTACACCTTC
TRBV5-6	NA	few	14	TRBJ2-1	CASSSRGFANEQFF	TGTGCCAGCAGCTCCCGGGGCTTCGCTAATGAGCAGTTCTTC
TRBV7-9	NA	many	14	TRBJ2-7	CASSFESGAYEQYF	TGTGCCAGCAGCTTTGAATCTGGGGCCTACGAGCAGTACTTC
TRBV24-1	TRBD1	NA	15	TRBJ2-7	CATSDSWTGDNEQYF	TGTGCCACCAGTGATTCGTGGACAGGGGACAACGAGCAGTACTTC
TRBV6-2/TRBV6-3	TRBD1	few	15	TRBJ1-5	CASSYRDRFRQPQHF	TGTGCCAGCAGTTACCGGGACAGGTTCAGGCAGCCCCAGCATTTT
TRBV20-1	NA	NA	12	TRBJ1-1	CSARGPPNEAFF	TGCAGTGCTAGGGGCCCGCCAAACGAAGCTTTCTTT
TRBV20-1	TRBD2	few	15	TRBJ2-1	CSARERGISYNEQFF	TGCAGTGCTAGAGAGCGGGGGATCTCCTACAATGAGCAGTTCTTC
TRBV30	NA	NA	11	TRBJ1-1	CAWSAGTPAFF	TGTGCCTGGAGTGCCGGGACACCGGCTTTCTTT
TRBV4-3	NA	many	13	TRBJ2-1	CASSQDLPNEQFF	TGCGCCAGCAGCCAAGATCTCCCGAATGAGCAGTTCTTC
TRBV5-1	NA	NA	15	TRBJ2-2	CASSYGTPYTGELFF	TGCGCCAGCAGTTATGGGACTCCCTACACCGGGGAGCTGTTTTTT
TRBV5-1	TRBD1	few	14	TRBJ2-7	CASRPGTAVYEQYF	TGCGCCAGCAGACCTGGGACAGCAGTCTACGAGCAGTACTTC
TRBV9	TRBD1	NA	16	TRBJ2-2	CASSGRQGAKVGELFF	TGTGCCAGCAGCGGGAGACAGGGGGCAAAGGTCGGGGAGCTGTTTTTT
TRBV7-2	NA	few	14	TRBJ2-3	CASALGEGSDTQYF	TGTGCCAGCGCGCTAGGAGAGGGATCAGATACGCAGTATTTT
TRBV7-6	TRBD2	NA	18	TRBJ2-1	CASSPQRLAGLWWDEQFF	TGTGCCAGCAGCCCTCAAAGACTAGCGGGCCTGTGGTGGGATGAGCAGTTCTTC
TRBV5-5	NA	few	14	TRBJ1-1	CASSLADSYTEAFF	TGTGCCAGCAGCTTGGCGGATTCTTACACTGAAGCTTTCTTT
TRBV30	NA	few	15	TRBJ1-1	CAWSLRGSMNTEAFF	TGTGCCTGGTCCCTTCGAGGGTCGATGAACACTGAAGCTTTCTTT
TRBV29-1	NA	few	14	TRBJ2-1	CSVEEEHPLGEQFF	TGCAGCGTTGAAGAGGAGCACCCCTTAGGAGAGCAGTTCTTC
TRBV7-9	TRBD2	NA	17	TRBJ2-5	CASSLGLAGGNQETQYF	TGTGCCAGCAGCCTCGGACTAGCGGGAGGTAACCAAGAGACCCAGTACTTC
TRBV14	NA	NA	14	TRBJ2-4	CASSQDTAKNIQYF	TGTGCCAGCAGCCAAGACACAGCAAAAAACATTCAGTACTTC
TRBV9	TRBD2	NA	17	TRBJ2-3	CASSVGTSGGVTDTQYF	TGTGCCAGCAGCGTAGGGACTAGCGGGGGGGTTACAGATACGCAGTATTTT